This TCR beta chain derives from a study of early T cells in non-severe SARS-CoV-2 infection. V lost 2 bases and J 3 bases, leaving 11 bases between the germline ends. This CDR3 comprises 14 residues. The germline CDR1 and CDR2 sequences are SGHDN and FVKESK. TCRdb recomputed calls from the 5' RACE reads with MiXCR, one row per CDR3 protein. The sample carries around 59,000 distinct CDR3 sequences, over 10% recorded once. The chain uses TRBV14 and TRBJ2-7; no reliable D call. The specimen sequenced was whole blood. This clonotype was obtained from an adult who was a healthcare worker with PCR-confirmed SARS-CoV-2 infection or an uninfected control (not recorded which). CDR3 residues: CASSQQIGFYEQYF. The CDR3 bases are TGTGCCAGCAGCCAACAGATTGGGTTCTACGAGCAGTACTTC.